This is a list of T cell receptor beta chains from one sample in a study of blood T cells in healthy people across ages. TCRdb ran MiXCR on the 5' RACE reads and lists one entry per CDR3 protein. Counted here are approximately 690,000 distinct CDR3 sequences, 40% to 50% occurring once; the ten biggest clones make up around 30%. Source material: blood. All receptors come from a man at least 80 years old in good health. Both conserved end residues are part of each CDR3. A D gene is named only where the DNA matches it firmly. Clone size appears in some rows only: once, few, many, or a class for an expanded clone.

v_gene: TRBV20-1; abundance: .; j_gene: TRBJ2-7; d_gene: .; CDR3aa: CSARDWTESSYEQYF; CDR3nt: TGCAGTGCTAGAGATTGGACCGAGAGCTCCTACGAGCAGTACTTC
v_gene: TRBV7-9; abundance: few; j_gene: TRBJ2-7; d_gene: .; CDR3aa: CASSLAGENYEQYF; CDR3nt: TGTGCCAGCAGCTTAGCAGGGGAGAACTACGAGCAGTACTTC
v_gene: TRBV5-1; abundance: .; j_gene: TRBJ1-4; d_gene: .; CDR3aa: CASRSGTTTNEKLFF; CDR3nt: TGCGCCAGCAGATCAGGGACAACAACTAATGAAAAACTGTTTTTT
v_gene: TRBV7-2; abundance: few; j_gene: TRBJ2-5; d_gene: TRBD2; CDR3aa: CASSSGRRGVGETQYF; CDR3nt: TGTGCCAGCAGCTCCGGACGACGGGGGGTGGGAGAGACCCAGTACTTC
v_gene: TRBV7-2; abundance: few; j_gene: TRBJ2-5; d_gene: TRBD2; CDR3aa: CASSLGSGSPTQYF; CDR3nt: TGTGCCAGCAGCTTAGGTAGCGGGAGCCCGACCCAGTACTTC
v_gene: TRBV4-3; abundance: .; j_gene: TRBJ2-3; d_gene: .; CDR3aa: CASSQDTVDTQYF; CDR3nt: TGCGCCAGCAGCCAAGATACCGTGGATACGCAGTATTTT
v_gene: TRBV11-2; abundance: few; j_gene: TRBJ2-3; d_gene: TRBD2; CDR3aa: CASSLGSGGNTQYF; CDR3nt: TGTGCCAGCAGCTTGGGTAGCGGGGGAAATACGCAGTATTTT
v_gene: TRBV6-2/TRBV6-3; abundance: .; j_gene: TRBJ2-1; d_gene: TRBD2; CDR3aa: CASSYSRGGRFSPEQFF; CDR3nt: TGTGCCAGCAGTTATAGTCGTGGCGGGAGGTTTTCCCCTGAGCAGTTCTTC
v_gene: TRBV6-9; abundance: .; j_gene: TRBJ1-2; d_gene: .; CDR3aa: CAHKGSPWYYGYTF; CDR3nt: TGTGCCCATAAGGGGTCCCCCTGGTACTATGGCTACACCTTC
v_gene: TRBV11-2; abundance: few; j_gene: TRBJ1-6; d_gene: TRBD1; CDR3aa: CASSLVGQTSPLHF; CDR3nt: TGTGCCAGCAGCTTAGTGGGACAGACTTCACCCCTCCACTTT
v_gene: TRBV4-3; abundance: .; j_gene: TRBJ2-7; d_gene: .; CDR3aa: CASSQRGAGSYEQYF; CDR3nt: TGCGCCAGCAGCCAGCGAGGGGCAGGATCCTACGAGCAGTACTTC
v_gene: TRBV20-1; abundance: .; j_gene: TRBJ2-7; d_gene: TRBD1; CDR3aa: CSARLRLGQGYEQYF; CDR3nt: TGCAGTGCTAGACTCCGACTTGGACAGGGCTACGAGCAGTACTTC
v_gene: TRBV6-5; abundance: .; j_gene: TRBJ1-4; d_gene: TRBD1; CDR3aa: CASSYDGTGGEKLFF; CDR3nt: TGTGCCAGCAGTTACGACGGGACAGGGGGTGAAAAACTGTTTTTT
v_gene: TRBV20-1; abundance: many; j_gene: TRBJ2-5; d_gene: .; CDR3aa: CSAIPPGKEETQYF; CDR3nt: TGCAGTGCTATCCCGCCGGGAAAGGAAGAGACCCAGTACTTC
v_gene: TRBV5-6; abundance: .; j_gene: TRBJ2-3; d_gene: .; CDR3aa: CASSLYSAYTDTQYF; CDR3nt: TGTGCCAGCAGCTTGTACTCGGCCTACACAGATACGCAGTATTTT
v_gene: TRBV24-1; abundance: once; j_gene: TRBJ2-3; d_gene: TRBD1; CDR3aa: CATSGKGGQGGVDTQYF; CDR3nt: TGTGCCACCAGTGGGAAGGGGGGACAGGGGGGAGTGGATACGCAGTATTTT
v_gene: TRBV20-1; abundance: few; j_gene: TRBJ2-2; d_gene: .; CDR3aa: CSVTEGGASTGELFF; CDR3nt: TGCAGTGTTACAGAGGGGGGGGCGAGCACCGGGGAGCTGTTTTTT
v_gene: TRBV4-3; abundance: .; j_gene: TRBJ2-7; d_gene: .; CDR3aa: CASSQDRGRDYEQYF; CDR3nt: TGCGCCAGCAGCCAAGATAGAGGCAGGGACTACGAGCAGTACTTC
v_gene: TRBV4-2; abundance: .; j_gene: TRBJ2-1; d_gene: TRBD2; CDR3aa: CASIQGTSGDNEQFF; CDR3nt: TGTGCCAGCATCCAAGGGACTAGCGGGGACAATGAGCAGTTCTTC
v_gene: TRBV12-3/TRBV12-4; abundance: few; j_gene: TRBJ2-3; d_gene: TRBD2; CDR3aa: CASSRGLAGAPGTDTQYF; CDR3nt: TGTGCCAGCAGCAGAGGACTAGCGGGAGCCCCGGGCACTGATACGCAGTATTTT
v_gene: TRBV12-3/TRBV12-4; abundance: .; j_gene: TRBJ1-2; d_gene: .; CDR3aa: CASSLSGVMGYGYTF; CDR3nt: TGTGCCAGCAGTTTGTCAGGGGTTATGGGCTATGGCTACACCTTC
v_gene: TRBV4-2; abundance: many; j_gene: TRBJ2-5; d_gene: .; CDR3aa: CASSQGNREQYF; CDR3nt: TGTGCCAGCAGCCAAGGTAATCGTGAGCAGTACTTC
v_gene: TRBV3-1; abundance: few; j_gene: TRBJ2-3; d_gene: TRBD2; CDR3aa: CASSQDYSGAQYF; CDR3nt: TGTGCCAGCAGCCAAGATTATAGCGGGGCGCAGTATTTT
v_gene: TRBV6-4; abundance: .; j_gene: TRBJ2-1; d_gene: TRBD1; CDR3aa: CASSGQGGNERFF; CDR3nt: TGTGCCAGCAGTGGACAGGGCGGCAATGAGCGGTTCTTC
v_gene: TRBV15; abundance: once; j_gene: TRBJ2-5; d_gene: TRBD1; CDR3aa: CATSSPGQIQETQYF; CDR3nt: TGTGCCACCAGCAGTCCGGGACAGATTCAAGAGACCCAGTACTTC
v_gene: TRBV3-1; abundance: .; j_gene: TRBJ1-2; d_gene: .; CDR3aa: CASSQRAAGGYTF; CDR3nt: TGTGCCAGCAGCCAACGGGCAGCGGGAGGCTACACCTTC
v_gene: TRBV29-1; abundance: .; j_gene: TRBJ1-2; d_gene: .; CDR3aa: CSVRRAPPNYGYTF; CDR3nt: TGCAGCGTCCGCCGAGCGCCTCCTAACTATGGCTACACCTTC
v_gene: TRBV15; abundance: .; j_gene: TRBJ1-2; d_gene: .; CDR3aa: CDTSRDRRNYGYTF; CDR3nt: TGTGACACCAGCAGAGATCGGCGGAACTATGGCTACACCTTC
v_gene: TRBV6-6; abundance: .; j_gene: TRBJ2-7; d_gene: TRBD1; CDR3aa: CASSYSSQGASEQYF; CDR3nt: TGTGCCAGCAGTTACTCGAGCCAGGGGGCTAGCGAGCAGTACTTC
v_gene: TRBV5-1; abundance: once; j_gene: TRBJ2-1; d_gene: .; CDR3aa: CANTWDNKRDEQFF; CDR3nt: TGCGCCAACACTTGGGACAATAAGAGGGATGAGCAGTTCTTC
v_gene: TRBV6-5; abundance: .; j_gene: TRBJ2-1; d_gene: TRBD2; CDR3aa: CASSYGGGANNEQFF; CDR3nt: TGTGCCAGCAGTTACGGCGGGGGGGCCAACAATGAGCAGTTCTTC
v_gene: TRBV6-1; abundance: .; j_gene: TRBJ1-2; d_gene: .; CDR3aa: CASSAELIYGYTF; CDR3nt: TGTGCCAGCAGTGCCGAGTTAATCTATGGCTACACCTTC
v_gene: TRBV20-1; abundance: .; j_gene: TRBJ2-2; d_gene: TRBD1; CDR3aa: CSACDRVTNTGELFF; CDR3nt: TGCAGTGCTTGCGACAGGGTTACGAACACCGGGGAGCTGTTTTTT
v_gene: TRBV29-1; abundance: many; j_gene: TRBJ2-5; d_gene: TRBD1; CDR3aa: CSAEHRGRKTQYF; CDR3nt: TGCAGCGCCGAACACAGGGGGCGAAAGACCCAGTACTTC
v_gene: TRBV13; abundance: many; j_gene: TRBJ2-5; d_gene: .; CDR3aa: CASSLRVTGRTLETQYF; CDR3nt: TGTGCCAGCAGCTTACGGGTCACAGGCAGAACCTTAGAGACCCAGTACTTC
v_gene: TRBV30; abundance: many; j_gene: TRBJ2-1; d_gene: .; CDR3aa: CAWSVRARGEQFF; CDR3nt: TGTGCCTGGAGTGTACGGGCGCGGGGTGAGCAGTTCTTC
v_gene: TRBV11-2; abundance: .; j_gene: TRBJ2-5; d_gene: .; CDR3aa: CASSLIESGETQYF; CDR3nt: TGTGCCAGCAGCTTAATTGAGAGTGGGGAGACCCAGTACTTC
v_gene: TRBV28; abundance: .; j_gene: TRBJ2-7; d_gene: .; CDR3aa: CASRSGRYEQYF; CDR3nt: TGTGCCAGCAGATCGGGCCGCTACGAGCAGTACTTC
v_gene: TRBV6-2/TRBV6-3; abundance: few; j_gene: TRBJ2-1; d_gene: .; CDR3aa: CASTALGYEQFF; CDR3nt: TGTGCCAGCACCGCGCTAGGGTATGAGCAGTTCTTC
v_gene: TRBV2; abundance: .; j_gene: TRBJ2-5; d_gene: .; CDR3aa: CASSVPGREETQYF; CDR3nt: TGTGCCAGCAGTGTGCCGGGGCGGGAAGAGACCCAGTACTTC
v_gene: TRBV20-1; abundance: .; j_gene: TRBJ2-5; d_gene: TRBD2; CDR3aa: CSARDPRAGEETQYF; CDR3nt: TGCAGTGCTAGAGACCCAAGAGCGGGAGAGGAGACCCAGTACTTC
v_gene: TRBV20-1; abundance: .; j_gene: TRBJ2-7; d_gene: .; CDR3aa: CSARSGTRQYF; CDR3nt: TGCAGTGCTAGATCAGGGACCCGGCAGTACTTC
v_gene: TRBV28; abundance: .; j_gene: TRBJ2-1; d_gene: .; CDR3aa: CASSLSTNPGYNEQFF; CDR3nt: TGTGCCAGCAGTTTGTCTACCAATCCCGGTTACAATGAGCAGTTCTTC
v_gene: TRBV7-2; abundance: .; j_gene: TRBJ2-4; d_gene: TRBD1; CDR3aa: CASRGQGAFQYF; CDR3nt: TGTGCCAGCAGAGGACAGGGAGCCTTTCAGTACTTC
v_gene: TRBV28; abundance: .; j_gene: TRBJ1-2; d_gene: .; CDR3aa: CASSLSQGSYGYTF; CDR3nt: TGTGCCAGCAGTTTATCTCAGGGTAGCTATGGCTACACCTTC
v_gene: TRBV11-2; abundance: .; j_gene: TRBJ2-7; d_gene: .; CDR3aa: CASSPGVGLSTLYEQYF; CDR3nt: TGTGCCAGCAGCCCAGGGGTAGGGCTTTCCACTCTCTACGAGCAGTACTTC
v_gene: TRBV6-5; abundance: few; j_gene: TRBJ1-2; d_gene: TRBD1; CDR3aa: CASSRLVQGGNYGYTF; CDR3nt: TGTGCCAGCAGCCGACTAGTACAGGGGGGGAACTATGGCTACACCTTC
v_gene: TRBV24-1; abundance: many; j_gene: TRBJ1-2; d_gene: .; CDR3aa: CATSDPTGLSYGYTF; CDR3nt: TGTGCCACCAGTGATCCTACAGGGCTGAGCTATGGCTACACCTTC
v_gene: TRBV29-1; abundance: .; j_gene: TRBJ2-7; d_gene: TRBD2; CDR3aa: CSVAELAGEYEQYF; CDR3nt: TGCAGCGTTGCGGAACTAGCGGGAGAGTACGAGCAGTACTTC
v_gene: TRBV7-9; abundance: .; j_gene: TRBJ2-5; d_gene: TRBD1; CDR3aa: CASSFGTGASPGATQYF; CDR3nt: TGTGCCAGCAGCTTCGGGACAGGGGCTTCCCCTGGCGCGACCCAGTACTTC